The rows below give T cell receptor beta chains drawn from one sample of a study of T-cell memory formation after mild COVID-19. TCRdb analysed the 5' RACE reads with MiXCR anew, one entry per CDR3 protein. The repertoire consists of roughly 310,000 distinct CDR3 sequences, with less than 20% occurring once and the leading ten covering around 23%. Material: PBMCs or a T cell subset sorted from them (not recorded which). All receptors come from a man between 18 and 35 years old who had mild COVID-19 (a few samples of this study predate the infection). Cell type and time point are not known. Each CDR3 is given with its conserved first and last residue. D genes are given only for firm matches. For some rows the clone size is stated as once, few or many, or as a class when expanded; others skip it.

J gene: TRBJ2-4
clone size: -
V gene: TRBV6-5
D gene: -
CDR3 protein: CASRGIGLAKNIQYF
CDR3 DNA: TGTGCCAGTCGAGGGATCGGGCTAGCCAAAAACATTCAGTACTTC

J gene: TRBJ2-7
clone size: few
V gene: TRBV6-5
D gene: TRBD1
CDR3 protein: CASSRTGRYEQYF
CDR3 DNA: TGTGCCAGCAGTCGGACAGGGAGATACGAGCAGTACTTC

J gene: TRBJ1-1
clone size: -
V gene: TRBV11-2
D gene: -
CDR3 protein: CASSTPLESGKAFF
CDR3 DNA: TGTGCCAGCAGCACCCCCCTGGAATCGGGGAAAGCTTTCTTT

J gene: TRBJ2-2
clone size: -
V gene: TRBV20-1
D gene: -
CDR3 protein: CSAMRGRNTGELFF
CDR3 DNA: TGCAGTGCTATGAGGGGGAGGAACACCGGGGAGCTGTTTTTT

J gene: TRBJ2-1
clone size: many
V gene: TRBV11-2
D gene: -
CDR3 protein: CASSLVGGSNYNEQFF
CDR3 DNA: TGTGCCAGCAGCTTAGTTGGGGGCTCCAACTACAATGAGCAGTTCTTC

J gene: TRBJ1-4
clone size: many
V gene: TRBV7-2
D gene: -
CDR3 protein: CASSSGHNGKLFF
CDR3 DNA: TGTGCCAGCAGCTCGGGACATAATGGAAAACTGTTTTTT

J gene: TRBJ2-7
clone size: -
V gene: TRBV20-1
D gene: -
CDR3 protein: CSARLTHWDRSYEQYF
CDR3 DNA: TGCAGTGCTCGACTGACCCACTGGGATAGGTCCTACGAGCAGTACTTC

J gene: TRBJ1-6
clone size: -
V gene: TRBV7-2
D gene: TRBD1
CDR3 protein: CASSIGTAERAPLHF
CDR3 DNA: TGTGCCAGCAGCATTGGGACAGCGGAAAGGGCACCCCTCCACTTT

J gene: TRBJ1-1
clone size: many
V gene: TRBV28
D gene: -
CDR3 protein: CASSLAPGGTEAFF
CDR3 DNA: TGTGCCAGCAGTTTAGCTCCGGGAGGGACTGAAGCTTTCTTT

J gene: TRBJ1-1
clone size: few
V gene: TRBV5-6
D gene: -
CDR3 protein: CASSTRLGFMGTEAFF
CDR3 DNA: TGTGCCAGCAGCACCCGCCTCGGATTTATGGGCACTGAAGCTTTCTTT

J gene: TRBJ2-7
clone size: many
V gene: TRBV5-6
D gene: TRBD2
CDR3 protein: CASRGLAGAYEQYF
CDR3 DNA: TGTGCCAGCAGGGGGCTAGCGGGAGCCTACGAGCAGTACTTC

J gene: TRBJ1-4
clone size: -
V gene: TRBV5-1
D gene: -
CDR3 protein: CASSQSDGGMEKLFF
CDR3 DNA: TGCGCCAGCAGCCAATCGGACGGTGGGATGGAAAAACTGTTTTTT

J gene: TRBJ1-1
clone size: few
V gene: TRBV29-1
D gene: -
CDR3 protein: CSVDLVLSGEAFF
CDR3 DNA: TGCAGCGTTGACCTTGTGTTATCGGGTGAAGCTTTCTTT

J gene: TRBJ2-3
clone size: -
V gene: TRBV28
D gene: TRBD1
CDR3 protein: CASSLVRQGVGTDTQYF
CDR3 DNA: TGTGCCAGCAGTTTAGTCCGACAGGGAGTTGGCACAGATACGCAGTATTTT

J gene: TRBJ2-2
clone size: -
V gene: TRBV6-1
D gene: -
CDR3 protein: CASSEAHRAGELFF
CDR3 DNA: TGTGCCAGCAGTGAAGCGCACCGGGCCGGGGAGCTGTTTTTT

J gene: TRBJ2-5
clone size: -
V gene: TRBV29-1
D gene: -
CDR3 protein: CSVPLLEATQYF
CDR3 DNA: TGCAGCGTCCCTCTTCTGGAGGCGACCCAGTACTTC

J gene: TRBJ2-1
clone size: -
V gene: TRBV5-1
D gene: -
CDR3 protein: CASSFRGGSSYNEQFF
CDR3 DNA: TGCGCCAGCAGCTTTAGGGGGGGTAGCTCCTACAATGAGCAGTTCTTC

J gene: TRBJ1-2
clone size: -
V gene: TRBV4-1
D gene: -
CDR3 protein: CASSQVATALNYGYTF
CDR3 DNA: TGCGCCAGCAGCCAAGTGGCGACAGCCTTAAACTATGGCTACACCTTC

J gene: TRBJ1-2
clone size: -
V gene: TRBV20-1
D gene: -
CDR3 protein: CSARDLYGYTF
CDR3 DNA: TGCAGTGCTAGAGACCTCTATGGCTACACCTTC

J gene: TRBJ2-1
clone size: many
V gene: TRBV5-1
D gene: -
CDR3 protein: CASSLAPELNEQFF
CDR3 DNA: TGCGCCAGCAGCTTGGCCCCCGAACTCAATGAGCAGTTCTTC

J gene: TRBJ2-3
clone size: many
V gene: TRBV5-4
D gene: TRBD2
CDR3 protein: CASSPGGGSIHTQYF
CDR3 DNA: TGTGCCAGCAGCCCCGGCGGGGGTTCGATCCATACGCAGTATTTT

J gene: TRBJ2-1
clone size: few
V gene: TRBV20-1
D gene: -
CDR3 protein: CSARVEAQGPYNEQFF
CDR3 DNA: TGCAGTGCTAGAGTAGAGGCGCAGGGGCCCTACAATGAGCAGTTCTTC

J gene: TRBJ1-1
clone size: -
V gene: TRBV6-1
D gene: -
CDR3 protein: CASRTDATEAFF
CDR3 DNA: TGTGCCAGCAGGACGGACGCCACTGAAGCTTTCTTT

J gene: TRBJ2-1
clone size: -
V gene: TRBV7-3
D gene: -
CDR3 protein: CASSSGRLNNEQFF
CDR3 DNA: TGTGCCAGCAGTTCGGGGAGACTAAACAATGAGCAGTTCTTC

J gene: TRBJ2-3
clone size: -
V gene: TRBV5-1
D gene: TRBD2
CDR3 protein: CASSSGLAGAKYTDTQYF
CDR3 DNA: TGCGCCAGCAGCTCCGGACTAGCGGGGGCGAAATACACAGATACGCAGTATTTT

J gene: TRBJ1-6
clone size: -
V gene: TRBV27
D gene: -
CDR3 protein: CASSIHGGGDKPLHF
CDR3 DNA: TGTGCCAGCAGTATCCATGGAGGTGGGGATAAACCCCTCCACTTT

J gene: TRBJ1-1
clone size: few
V gene: TRBV29-1
D gene: -
CDR3 protein: CSVEGQGVTEAFF
CDR3 DNA: TGCAGCGTTGAGGGGCAGGGAGTTACTGAAGCTTTCTTT

J gene: TRBJ1-2
clone size: few
V gene: TRBV4-1
D gene: -
CDR3 protein: CASSQGEVYGYTF
CDR3 DNA: TGCGCCAGCAGCCAAGGAGAAGTCTATGGCTACACCTTC

J gene: TRBJ2-1
clone size: -
V gene: TRBV12-5
D gene: -
CDR3 protein: CASGWGNEQFF
CDR3 DNA: TGTGCTAGTGGCTGGGGTAACGAGCAGTTCTTC

J gene: TRBJ1-2
clone size: -
V gene: TRBV29-1
D gene: -
CDR3 protein: CSVDLDGYTF
CDR3 DNA: TGCAGCGTTGATTTGGATGGCTACACCTTC

J gene: TRBJ2-6
clone size: few
V gene: TRBV5-6
D gene: -
CDR3 protein: CASRRTGGANVLIF
CDR3 DNA: TGTGCCAGCAGACGAACTGGTGGGGCCAACGTCCTGATTTTC

J gene: TRBJ2-1
clone size: -
V gene: TRBV3-1
D gene: TRBD2
CDR3 protein: CASSQGGGGGNEQFF
CDR3 DNA: TGTGCCAGCAGCCAAGGTGGGGGCGGGGGGAATGAGCAGTTCTTC

J gene: TRBJ1-2
clone size: -
V gene: TRBV18
D gene: -
CDR3 protein: CASSQRGRNYGYTF
CDR3 DNA: TGTGCCAGCTCACAACGGGGACGGAACTATGGCTACACCTTC

J gene: TRBJ1-2
clone size: few
V gene: TRBV7-9
D gene: -
CDR3 protein: CASSLEAFGTLGYTF
CDR3 DNA: TGTGCCAGCAGCTTAGAGGCCTTCGGGACCTTGGGCTACACCTTC

J gene: TRBJ2-3
clone size: -
V gene: TRBV19
D gene: -
CDR3 protein: CASTLSLGGGEADTQYF
CDR3 DNA: TGTGCCAGTACCCTCTCACTCGGAGGGGGTGAGGCAGATACGCAGTATTTT

J gene: TRBJ2-6
clone size: few
V gene: TRBV7-9
D gene: -
CDR3 protein: CASSSWANVLTF
CDR3 DNA: TGTGCCAGCAGTTCTTGGGCCAACGTCCTGACTTTC

J gene: TRBJ1-2
clone size: few
V gene: TRBV12-3/TRBV12-4
D gene: TRBD1
CDR3 protein: CASSHGQGRRDGYTF
CDR3 DNA: TGTGCCAGCAGTCACGGACAGGGGCGCCGAGATGGCTACACCTTC

J gene: TRBJ2-1
clone size: few
V gene: TRBV10-2
D gene: TRBD1
CDR3 protein: CASRTGGENYNEQFF
CDR3 DNA: TGCGCCAGCAGGACAGGGGGAGAGAACTACAATGAGCAGTTCTTC

J gene: TRBJ2-5
clone size: -
V gene: TRBV7-2
D gene: -
CDR3 protein: CASSSLGLRETQYF
CDR3 DNA: TGTGCCAGCAGTTCCCTGGGCCTGAGGGAGACCCAGTACTTC

J gene: TRBJ2-5
clone size: -
V gene: TRBV4-1
D gene: -
CDR3 protein: CASSPFGVGETQYF
CDR3 DNA: TGCGCCAGCAGCCCCTTCGGGGTCGGGGAGACCCAGTACTTC

J gene: TRBJ2-7
clone size: many
V gene: TRBV4-2
D gene: TRBD2
CDR3 protein: CASSHESGGVYEQYF
CDR3 DNA: TGTGCCAGCAGCCACGAAAGCGGGGGAGTTTACGAGCAGTACTTC

J gene: TRBJ1-1
clone size: -
V gene: TRBV6-1
D gene: TRBD1
CDR3 protein: CASRLLTGGVTEAFF
CDR3 DNA: TGTGCCAGCAGGTTGTTGACAGGGGGGGTGACTGAAGCTTTCTTT

J gene: TRBJ1-5
clone size: few
V gene: TRBV6-5
D gene: -
CDR3 protein: CASTETPGQPQHF
CDR3 DNA: TGTGCCAGCACCGAAACTCCGGGGCAGCCCCAGCATTTT

J gene: TRBJ1-1
clone size: many
V gene: TRBV19
D gene: -
CDR3 protein: CASLNFAGLGNTEAFF
CDR3 DNA: TGTGCCAGTCTAAACTTTGCAGGGTTGGGGAACACTGAAGCTTTCTTT

J gene: TRBJ1-2
clone size: -
V gene: TRBV7-9
D gene: -
CDR3 protein: CASHSDDYGYTF
CDR3 DNA: TGTGCCAGCCATTCGGACGACTATGGCTACACCTTC

J gene: TRBJ1-3
clone size: once
V gene: TRBV7-8
D gene: -
CDR3 protein: CASTLGRGVIGRISGNTIYF
CDR3 DNA: TGTGCCAGCACCTTAGGCCGCGGGGTTATAGGTCGTATCTCTGGAAACACCATATATTTT

J gene: TRBJ2-1
clone size: few
V gene: TRBV15
D gene: -
CDR3 protein: CATSRDLGGLEQFF
CDR3 DNA: TGTGCCACCAGCAGAGATCTCGGAGGACTTGAGCAGTTCTTC

J gene: TRBJ1-3
clone size: few
V gene: TRBV7-2
D gene: TRBD1
CDR3 protein: CASSLRSWDRGENTIYF
CDR3 DNA: TGTGCCAGCAGCTTACGTTCGTGGGACAGGGGTGAAAACACCATATATTTT

J gene: TRBJ2-2
clone size: -
V gene: TRBV5-1
D gene: TRBD2
CDR3 protein: CASSLAISGGLNTGELFF
CDR3 DNA: TGCGCCAGCAGCTTGGCCATCAGCGGGGGACTGAACACCGGGGAGCTGTTTTTT